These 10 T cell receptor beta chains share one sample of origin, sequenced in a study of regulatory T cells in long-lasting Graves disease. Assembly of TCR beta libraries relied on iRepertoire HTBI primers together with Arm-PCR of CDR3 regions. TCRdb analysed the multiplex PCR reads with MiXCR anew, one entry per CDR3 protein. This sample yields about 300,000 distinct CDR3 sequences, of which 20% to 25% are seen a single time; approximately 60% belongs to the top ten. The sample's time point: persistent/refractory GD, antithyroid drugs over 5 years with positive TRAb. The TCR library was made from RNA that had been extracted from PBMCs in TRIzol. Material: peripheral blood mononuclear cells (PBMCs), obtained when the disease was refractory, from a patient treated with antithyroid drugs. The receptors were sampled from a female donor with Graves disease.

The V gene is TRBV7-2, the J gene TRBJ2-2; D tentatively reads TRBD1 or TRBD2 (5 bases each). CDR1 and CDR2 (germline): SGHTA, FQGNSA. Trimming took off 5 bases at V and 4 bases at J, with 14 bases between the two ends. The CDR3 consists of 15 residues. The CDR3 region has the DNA TGTGCCAGCAGCCGCTCCGGGACCGTCACCGGGGAGCTGTTTTTT. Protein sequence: CASSRSGTVTGELFF.

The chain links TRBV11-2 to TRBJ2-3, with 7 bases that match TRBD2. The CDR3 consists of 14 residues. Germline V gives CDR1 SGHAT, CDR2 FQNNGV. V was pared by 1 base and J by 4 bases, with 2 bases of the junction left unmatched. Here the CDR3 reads CASSLGGGADTQYF. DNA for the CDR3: TGTGCCAGCAGCTTAGGGGGGGGAGCAGATACGCAGTATTTT.

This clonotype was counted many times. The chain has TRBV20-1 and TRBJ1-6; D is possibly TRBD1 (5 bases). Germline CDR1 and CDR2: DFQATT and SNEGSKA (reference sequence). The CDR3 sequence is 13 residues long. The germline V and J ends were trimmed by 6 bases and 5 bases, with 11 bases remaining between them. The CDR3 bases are TGCAGTGCAGGGTCGGGGCATAATTCACCCCTCCACTTT. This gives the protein CSAGSGHNSPLHF.

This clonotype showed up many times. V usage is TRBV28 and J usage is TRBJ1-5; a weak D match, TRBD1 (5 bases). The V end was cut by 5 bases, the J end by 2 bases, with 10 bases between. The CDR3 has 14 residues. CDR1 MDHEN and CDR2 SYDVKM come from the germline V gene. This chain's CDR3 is CASSPLGGNQPQHF. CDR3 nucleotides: TGTGCCAGCAGTCCCCTAGGGGGCAATCAGCCCCAGCATTTT. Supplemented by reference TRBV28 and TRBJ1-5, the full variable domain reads DVKVTQSSRYLVKRTGEKVFLECVQDMDHENMFWYRQDPGLGLRLIYFSYDVKMKEKGDIPEGYSVSREKKERFSLILESASTNQTSMYLCASSPLGGNQPQHFGDGTRLSIL.

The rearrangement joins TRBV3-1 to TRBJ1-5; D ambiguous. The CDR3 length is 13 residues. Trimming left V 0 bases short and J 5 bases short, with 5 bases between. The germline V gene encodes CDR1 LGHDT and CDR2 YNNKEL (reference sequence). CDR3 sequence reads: CASSQELHQPQHF. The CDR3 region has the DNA TGTGCCAGCAGCCAAGAACTCCATCAGCCCCAGCATTTT.

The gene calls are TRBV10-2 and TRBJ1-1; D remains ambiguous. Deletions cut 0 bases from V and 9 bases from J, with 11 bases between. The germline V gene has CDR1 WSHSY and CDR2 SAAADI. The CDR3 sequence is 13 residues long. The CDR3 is CASSESIPPQAFF. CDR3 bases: TGCGCCAGCAGTGAGTCGATTCCACCCCAAGCTTTCTTT.

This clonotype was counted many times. CDR3 residues: CSVEWGQEKLFF. The CDR3 DNA reads TGCAGCGTTGAATGGGGACAGGAAAAACTGTTTTTT. The genes are TRBV29-1 and TRBJ1-4, with TRBD1 matching over 7 bases. The germline V gene has CDR1 SQVTM and CDR2 ANQGSEA. V was clipped by 2 bases and J by 8 bases; unmatched bases: 2. The length of the CDR3 is 12 residues.

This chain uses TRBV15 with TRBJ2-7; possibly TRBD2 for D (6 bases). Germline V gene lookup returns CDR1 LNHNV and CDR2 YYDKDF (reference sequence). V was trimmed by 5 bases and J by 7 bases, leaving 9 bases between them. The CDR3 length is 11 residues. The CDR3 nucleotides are TGTGCCACCAGCGAGGCGGGGGAGCAGTACTTC. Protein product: CATSEAGEQYF.

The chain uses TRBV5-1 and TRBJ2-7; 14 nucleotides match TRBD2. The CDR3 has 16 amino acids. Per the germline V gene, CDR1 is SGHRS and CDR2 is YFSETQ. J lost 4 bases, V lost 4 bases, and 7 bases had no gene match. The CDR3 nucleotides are TGCGCCAGCAGCCGAGACGGGACTAGCGGGAGTTACGAGCAGTACTTC. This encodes CASSRDGTSGSYEQYF.

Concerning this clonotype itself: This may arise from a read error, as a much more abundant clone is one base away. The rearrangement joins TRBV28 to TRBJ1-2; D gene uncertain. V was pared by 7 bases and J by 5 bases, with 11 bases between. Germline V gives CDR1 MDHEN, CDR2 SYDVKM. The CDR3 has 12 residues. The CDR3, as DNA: TGTGCCAGCAAGGGCAGGTCGTATGGCTACACCTTC. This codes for CASKGRSYGYTF.